The clone carrying this T cell receptor beta chain has just one count. The record originates from a study of blood T cell repertoires in COVID-19. Study overall: T cells, B-cell-depleted T cells, or PBMCs supplied cDNA or gDNA.

In the original workflow: Estimated nucleated cell counts came from reference gene primer amplification. Measured with immunoSEQ multiplex PCR; TCRdb has only the in-frame clones, and not every one. D and trimming come from the DNA, and the V and J calls and clone size come from that table. The table lists 50,000 to 65,000 clones, 88% of them singletons. Per germline, CDR1 LNHDA and CDR2 SQIVND (reference sequence). This CDR3 comprises 12 residues. The V gene lost 8 bases and the J gene lost 3 bases, with 11 bases spanning the gap. The source of this sequence is a man in his fifties with active COVID-19. Sequencing used peripheral blood. The rearrangement uses TRBV19 and TRBJ2-7, with a possible D match to TRBD1 (6 bases). The CDR3 bases are TGTGCCAGTGCCGGGACACACTACGAGCAGTACTTC. The encoded protein is CASAGTHYEQYF.